Following are 17 T cell receptor beta chains from one sample sequenced in a study of cytomegalovirus exposure and HLA in healthy donors (dated by TCRdb to the late 2010s). The library was obtained by the immunoSEQ multiplex PCR assay. For the multiplex PCR, a mixture combining 60 forward primers for TCR Vbeta segments and 13 reverse primers for TCR Jbeta segments was used. TCRdb provides this immuneACCESS table in a form limited to in-frame rearrangements. Some clones are lacking; in checked studies, under half of them reflect an unresolved V gene, and why the rest are absent is not known. The sample profile shows around 180,000 clones; about four fifths of them were found once. The ten biggest clones cover 4.8% of the sample. Sequencing was carried out using PBMCs. These receptor sequences come from a young man in good health and CMV-seronegative.

The J gene is TRBJ2-3, the V gene TRBV5-1; 9 bases are a match to TRBD2. J lost 7 bases, V lost 1 base, and 7 bases had no gene match. CDR1 is SGHRS, CDR2 YFSETQ, per germline. This CDR3 region has 15 residues. The CDR3 DNA follows: TGCGCCAGCAGCTTGCTGGCGGGGGGGCCGAATACGCAGTATTTT. Its protein product is CASSLLAGGPNTQYF.

As to this clone: A read error may account for a junction end that differs from germline. The chain links TRBV7-9 to TRBJ1-5; D not certain. Germline lookup yields CDR1 SEHNR and CDR2 FQNEAQ (reference sequence). The CDR3 runs 13 residues. For the CDR3, the DNA is TGTTCCAGCAGCTCGTTCGGCAATCAGCCCCAGCATTTT. This encodes CSSSSFGNQPQHF. Full variable domain (remainder filled in from reference TRBV7-9 and TRBJ1-5): DTGVSQNPRHKITKRGQNVTFRCDPISEHNRLYWYRQTLGQGPEFLTYFQNEAQLEKSRLLSDRFSAERPKGSFSTLEIQRTEQGDSAMYLCSSSSFGNQPQHFGDGTRLSIL.

This clone appeared a few times. The rearrangement joins TRBV5-1 to TRBJ2-1, with 10 nucleotides matching TRBD2. The CDR3 is made up of 15 amino acids. Trimming cost V 2 bases and J 5 bases; bases outside gene matches: 4. Looked up from germline, CDR1 is SGHRS and CDR2 is YFSETQ. CDR3 in amino acids: CASSLLAGSHNEQFF. The CDR3 DNA follows: TGCGCCAGCAGCTTACTAGCGGGGTCGCACAATGAGCAGTTCTTC.

This sequence joins TRBV7-6 and TRBJ2-2; weak D call: TRBD2 (7 bases). Per germline, CDR1 SGHVS and CDR2 FNYEAQ. The CDR3 consists of 12 residues. Between the trimmed V and J ends, which lost 11 bases and 6 bases, there was a span of 13 bases. The chain's CDR3 is CAGLGGAGELFF. CDR3 DNA sequence: TGTGCCGGACTAGGGGGGGCCGGGGAGCTGTTTTTT.

The V call is TRBV6-5, the J call TRBJ1-1; 8 bases match TRBD1. Germline V lookup: CDR1 MNHEY, CDR2 SVGAGI. J was trimmed by 6 bases and V by 2 bases; bases with no gene match: 5. This CDR3 spans 14 amino acids. The CDR3 is CASSYTTGGAEAFF. The CDR3 region has the DNA TGTGCCAGCAGTTACACAACAGGGGGGGCTGAAGCTTTCTTT.

J is TRBJ1-5 and V is TRBV18; perhaps TRBD1 as D (6 bases). There are 19 residues in the CDR3. CDR1 is KGHSH and CDR2 is LQKENI in the germline V gene. Trimming removed 5 bases at V and 0 bases at J, with 23 bases between. CDR3 sequence reads: CASSASAGGTGYSNQPQHF. CDR3 bases: TGTGCCAGCTCAGCCTCGGCGGGGGGCACGGGATATAGCAATCAGCCCCAGCATTTT.

The chain joins TRBV6-1 to TRBJ1-5, with no clear D. This CDR3 region has 14 residues. Trimming cost V 1 base and J 10 bases, with 14 bases left between them. The germline gives CDR1 MNHNS, CDR2 SASEGT. The CDR3 loop reads CASSEGGLRQPQHF. The CDR3 DNA is TGTGCCAGCAGTGAAGGAGGCCTCCGTCAACCCCAGCATTTT.

This clone was counted between two and nine times. V is TRBV4-3 and J is TRBJ1-3; D gene ambiguous. This CDR3 has 15 residues. The V end was cut by 3 bases, the J end by 0 bases, with 9 bases between. Germline V gene data show CDR1 as LGHNA and CDR2 as YSLEER. CDR3 DNA sequence: TGCGCCAGCAGCCAGACGCTAGACTCTGGAAACACCATATATTTT. Protein sequence: CASSQTLDSGNTIYF.

V gene TRBV27 combines with J gene TRBJ2-1; weak D call: TRBD1 (5 bases). V shed 6 bases and J shed 2 bases, with 14 bases lying between them. CDR1 MNHEY and CDR2 SMNVEV come from the germline V gene (reference sequence). The length of the CDR3 is 15 residues. The CDR3 region has the DNA TGTGCCAGCAGACTGGACATTAACGCCTACAATGAGCAGTTCTTC. Encoded protein: CASRLDINAYNEQFF.

The rearrangement joins TRBV28 to TRBJ1-1; possibly TRBD1 for D (5 bases). Between the trimmed V and J ends, which lost 5 bases and 7 bases, there was a span of 17 bases. This CDR3 is 14 amino acids long. Germline V gene lookup returns CDR1 MDHEN and CDR2 SYDVKM. CDR3 sequence reads: CASSLFRDLGEAFF. DNA of the CDR3: TGTGCCAGCAGTCTCTTCAGGGATTTGGGTGAAGCTTTCTTT.

This clone has a single count. This chain links TRBV27 with TRBJ2-3, with 10 bases fitting TRBD2. Germline assignment: CDR1 MNHEY and CDR2 SMNVEV (reference sequence). J lost 6 bases, V lost 3 bases, and 6 bases had no gene match. The CDR3 totals 15 residues. DNA of the CDR3: TGTGCCAGCAGTTTGAGCGGGGGGGTTGTGGATACGCAGTATTTT. Its translation is CASSLSGGVVDTQYF.

The rearrangement uses TRBV29-1 and TRBJ2-7; D is perhaps TRBD2 (5 bases). CDR1 SQVTM and CDR2 ANQGSEA come from the germline V gene. This CDR3 contains 11 residues. Trimming stripped 6 bases from V and 3 bases from J, with 9 bases between. The CDR3 DNA sequence: TGCAGCGTGGTGGGAGTCTACGAGCAGTACTTC. It yields the protein CSVVGVYEQYF.

This chain uses TRBV5-1 with TRBJ2-7, with 8 nucleotides matching TRBD2. V shed 3 bases and J 0 bases; nucleotides not matched to a gene: 8. Looked up from germline, CDR1 is SGHRS and CDR2 is YFSETQ. The CDR3 has 16 amino acids. The CDR3 sequence is CASSWTAGGISYEQYF. CDR3 nucleotide sequence: TGCGCCAGCAGCTGGACCGCGGGAGGTATCTCCTACGAGCAGTACTTC.

The chain is built from TRBV7-2 and TRBJ2-1, with TRBD2 identical over 7 bases. CDR3 length equals 15 residues. CDR1 and CDR2 (germline): SGHTA, FQGNSA. The ends lost 1 base at V and 7 bases at J; junction bases unmatched: 7. The DNA of the CDR3 is TGTGCCAGCAGCTTAGAGGCGGGAGCGTGGAATGAGCAGTTCTTC. It codes for CASSLEAGAWNEQFF. Looking up the rest from reference TRBV7-2 and TRBJ2-1 gives the full variable domain: GAGVSQSPSNKVTEKGKDVELRCDPISGHTALYWYRQSLGQGLEFLIYFQGNSAPDKSGLPSDRFSAERTGGSVSTLTIQRTQQEDSAVYLCASSLEAGAWNEQFFGPGTRLTVL.

Written as DNA, the CDR3 is TGTGCCAGCAGCCCCCAAGAGGGAACTAATGAAAAACTGTTTTTT. It specifies CASSPQEGTNEKLFF. The chain recombines TRBV7-9 with TRBJ1-4; D is unclear. The V and J ends lost 5 bases and 1 base respectively, with 11 bases between them. This CDR3 contains 15 residues. Looked up from germline, CDR1 is SEHNR and CDR2 is FQNEAQ (reference sequence). Filled out from reference TRBV7-9 and TRBJ1-4, the complete variable domain reads DTGVSQNPRHKITKRGQNVTFRCDPISEHNRLYWYRQTLGQGPEFLTYFQNEAQLEKSRLLSDRFSAERPKGSFSTLEIQRTEQGDSAMYLCASSPQEGTNEKLFFGSGTQLSVL.

The J gene is TRBJ2-2, the V gene TRBV4-1, with D uncertain. The CDR3 has 13 amino acids. Germline values: CDR1 MGHRA, CDR2 YSYEKL. Trimming stripped 4 bases from V and 2 bases from J, with 5 bases between. The CDR3, as DNA: TGCGCCAGCAGCCGACAAAACACCGGGGAGCTGTTTTTT. It translates to CASSRQNTGELFF.

This clone was detected a few times. J is TRBJ2-3 and V is TRBV10-2, with 10 bases fitting TRBD1. Germline loops: CDR1 WSHSY, CDR2 SAAADI. The CDR3 sequence is 15 residues long. The V and J ends lost 3 bases and 6 bases, in that order; junction bases with no gene match: 6. CDR3 nucleotide sequence: TGCGCCAGCAGTGAATCGACAGGGGGCGGTGATACGCAGTATTTT. Translated, it gives CASSESTGGGDTQYF.